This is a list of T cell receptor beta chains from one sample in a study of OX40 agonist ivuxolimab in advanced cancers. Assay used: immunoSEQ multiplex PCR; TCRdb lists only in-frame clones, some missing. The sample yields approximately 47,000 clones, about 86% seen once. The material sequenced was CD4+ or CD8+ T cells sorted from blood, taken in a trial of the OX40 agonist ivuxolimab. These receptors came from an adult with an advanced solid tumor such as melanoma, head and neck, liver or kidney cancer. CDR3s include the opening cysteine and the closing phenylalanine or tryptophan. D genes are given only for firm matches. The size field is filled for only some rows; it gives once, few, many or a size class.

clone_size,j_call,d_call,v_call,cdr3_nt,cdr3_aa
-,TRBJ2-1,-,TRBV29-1,TGCAGCGTTGAAGGTCCCTCGGGGAATGAGCAGTTCTTC,CSVEGPSGNEQFF
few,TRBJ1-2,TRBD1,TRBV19,TGTGCCAGTAGTCGGGACAGGGGTAGCTATGGCTACACCTTC,CASSRDRGSYGYTF
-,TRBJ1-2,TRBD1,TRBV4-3,TGCGCCAGCAGCCAAGACGTGGGGACAGGGAACTATGGCTACACCTTC,CASSQDVGTGNYGYTF
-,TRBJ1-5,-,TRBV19,TGTGCCAGTAGTATAGTTGAGGCTGTACAGCCCCAGCATTTT,CASSIVEAVQPQHF
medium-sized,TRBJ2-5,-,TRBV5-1,TGCGCCAGCAGCCCCGGGGGTAGGTTGGAGACCCAGTACTTC,CASSPGGRLETQYF
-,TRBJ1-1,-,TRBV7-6,TGTGCCAGCAGCTTAGGTGAAGGTGAAGCTTTCTTT,CASSLGEGEAFF
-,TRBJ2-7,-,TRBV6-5,TGTGCCAGCAGTTGGAGTCCATACGAGCAGTACTTC,CASSWSPYEQYF
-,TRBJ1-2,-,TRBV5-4,TGTGCCAGCAGCCCAGCGGCGGGGATCTATGGCTACACCTTC,CASSPAAGIYGYTF
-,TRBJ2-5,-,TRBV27,TGTGCCAGCCAAGTATTCAGCGGACAAGAGACCCAGTACTTC,CASQVFSGQETQYF
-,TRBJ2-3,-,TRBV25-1,TGTGCCAGCAGTGAATATGTCTCAACAGATACGCAGTATTTT,CASSEYVSTDTQYF
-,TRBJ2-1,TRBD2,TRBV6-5,TGTGCCAGCAGCCTGGGACTAGCGGGAGCTCACTTCTTC,CASSLGLAGAHFF
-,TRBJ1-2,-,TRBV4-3,TGCGCCAGCAGCCCTGGACAGCTCTATGGCTACACCTTC,CASSPGQLYGYTF
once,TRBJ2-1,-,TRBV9,TGTGCCAGCAGCCCTGGGGTCTATGAGCAGTTCTTC,CASSPGVYEQFF
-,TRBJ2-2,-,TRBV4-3,TGCGCCAGCAGCCAAGCCGGGGAGCTGTTTTTT,CASSQAGELFF
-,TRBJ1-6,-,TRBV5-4,TGTGCCAGCAGCTTGGGACAAGCACTCAGTTCACCCCTCCACTTT,CASSLGQALSSPLHF
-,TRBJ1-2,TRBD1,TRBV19,TGTGCCAGTAACTTCGCGACAGGGAATGGCTATGGCTACACCTTC,CASNFATGNGYGYTF